The rows below give T cell receptor beta chains drawn from one sample of a study of PD-L1 blockade in urothelial cancer. Some clones are missing from TCRdb's copy, which holds only in-frame ones; the method was immunoSEQ multiplex PCR. The data show about 43,000 clones, 65% to 85% seen once. The starting material was PBMCs, obtained around atezolizumab (anti-PD-L1) treatment. The receptors shown here come from a man between 60 and 70 years old with urothelial cancer. CDR3s include the opening cysteine and the closing phenylalanine or tryptophan. Fields, in order: V gene, J gene, D gene, clone size, CDR3 protein, CDR3 DNA. D genes are given only for firm matches. Not all rows give a size; the values are once, few, many and, for expanded clones, a class.

V gene: TRBV29-1; J gene: TRBJ2-1; D gene: -; clone size: -; CDR3 protein: CSVEAGGNEQFF; CDR3 DNA: TGCAGCGTTGAAGCAGGGGGGAATGAGCAGTTCTTC
V gene: TRBV25-1; J gene: TRBJ2-5; D gene: TRBD1; clone size: -; CDR3 protein: CASSRRTGKTQYF; CDR3 DNA: TGTGCCAGCAGTAGAAGGACAGGGAAGACCCAGTACTTC
V gene: TRBV10-2; J gene: TRBJ1-4; D gene: -; clone size: few; CDR3 protein: CASSELVYAGF; CDR3 DNA: TGCGCCAGCAGTGAGTTAGTTTACGCGGGGTTT
V gene: TRBV15; J gene: TRBJ2-5; D gene: -; clone size: -; CDR3 protein: CATSRGPRDYQETQYF; CDR3 DNA: TGTGCCACCAGCAGGGGCCCCCGGGACTACCAAGAGACCCAGTACTTC
V gene: TRBV11-2; J gene: TRBJ2-3; D gene: -; clone size: -; CDR3 protein: CASSLWGSGTGTDTQYF; CDR3 DNA: TGTGCCAGCAGCTTATGGGGTAGCGGGACAGGCACAGATACGCAGTATTTT
V gene: TRBV4-2; J gene: TRBJ2-1; D gene: TRBD1; clone size: -; CDR3 protein: CASSPDRDGNEQFF; CDR3 DNA: TGTGCCAGCAGCCCCGACAGGGACGGCAATGAGCAGTTCTTC
V gene: TRBV11-2; J gene: TRBJ2-2; D gene: -; clone size: once; CDR3 protein: CASLPPPRERDTGELFF; CDR3 DNA: TGTGCCAGCCTTCCACCCCCCAGAGAACGGGACACCGGGGAGCTGTTTTTT
V gene: TRBV19; J gene: TRBJ2-7; D gene: -; clone size: -; CDR3 protein: CASSIVGGGEQYF; CDR3 DNA: TGTGCCAGTAGTATTGTAGGAGGTGGAGAGCAGTACTTC
V gene: TRBV29-1; J gene: TRBJ2-7; D gene: TRBD1; clone size: -; CDR3 protein: CSVVDRDNYEQYF; CDR3 DNA: TGCAGCGTAGTGGACAGGGACAACTACGAGCAGTACTTC
V gene: TRBV27; J gene: TRBJ2-7; D gene: TRBD2; clone size: -; CDR3 protein: CASSIRAGGLYYEQYF; CDR3 DNA: TGTGCCAGCAGCATCCGGGCGGGGGGACTCTACTACGAGCAGTACTTC
V gene: TRBV28; J gene: TRBJ2-5; D gene: TRBD1; clone size: -; CDR3 protein: CASSPGQGYGTQYF; CDR3 DNA: TGTGCCAGCAGTCCCGGACAGGGGTACGGGACCCAGTACTTC
V gene: TRBV5-4; J gene: TRBJ2-2; D gene: -; clone size: -; CDR3 protein: CASSLGRGVSTGELFF; CDR3 DNA: TGTGCCAGCAGCTTGGGGAGGGGCGTATCGACCGGGGAGCTGTTTTTT
V gene: TRBV6-1; J gene: TRBJ2-7; D gene: TRBD1; clone size: -; CDR3 protein: CASSELGTAISYEQYF; CDR3 DNA: TGTGCCAGCAGTGAGTTGGGGACAGCAATCTCCTACGAGCAGTACTTC
V gene: TRBV15; J gene: TRBJ2-1; D gene: TRBD1; clone size: -; CDR3 protein: CATSPIRDRNNEQFF; CDR3 DNA: TGTGCCACCAGCCCCATCCGGGACAGGAACAATGAGCAGTTCTTC
V gene: TRBV10-1; J gene: TRBJ2-3; D gene: TRBD2; clone size: -; CDR3 protein: CASSGLAGKTDTQYF; CDR3 DNA: TGCGCCAGCAGTGGTCTAGCGGGAAAAACAGATACGCAGTATTTT
V gene: TRBV4-1; J gene: TRBJ2-1; D gene: TRBD2; clone size: -; CDR3 protein: CASSHPGLAGVEQFF; CDR3 DNA: TGCGCCAGCAGCCACCCGGGACTAGCGGGAGTTGAGCAGTTCTTC
V gene: TRBV7-9; J gene: TRBJ1-1; D gene: -; clone size: few; CDR3 protein: CASSSTDEAFF; CDR3 DNA: TGTGCCAGCAGCTCGACAGATGAAGCTTTCTTT
V gene: TRBV5-4; J gene: TRBJ2-3; D gene: -; clone size: -; CDR3 protein: CASSLPGNTDTQYF; CDR3 DNA: TGTGCCAGCAGCCTCCCCGGGAACACAGATACGCAGTATTTT
V gene: TRBV19; J gene: TRBJ2-5; D gene: TRBD1; clone size: -; CDR3 protein: CASSIGTGGSKETQYF; CDR3 DNA: TGTGCCAGTAGTATAGGAACAGGGGGCTCAAAAGAGACCCAGTACTTC